The 8 T cell receptor beta chains listed next were all sequenced from one sample in a study of cytomegalovirus exposure and HLA in healthy donors. Both 60 Vbeta primers and 13 Jbeta primers went into the PCR. Profiled with immunoSEQ multiplex PCR; TCRdb holds only in-frame clones, not every one. The sample lists roughly 280,000 clones; roughly two thirds were seen once. Sequencing input: PBMCs. These receptors were collected from a female donor in good health and CMV-seronegative.

The gene calls are TRBV28 and TRBJ2-2, with 9 bases matching TRBD1. The V gene's germline CDR1 is MDHEN and CDR2 SYDVKM. The CDR3 is 16 residues long. With V trimmed by 6 bases and J by 6 bases, 11 bases remained unmatched. CDR3 nucleotide sequence: TGTGCCAGCAGGTCTCCGGGACAGGGTGTATCCGGGGAGCTGTTTTTT. It encodes CASRSPGQGVSGELFF.

The chain carries TRBV29-1 and TRBJ2-4; TRBD2 might be the D (5 bases). Germline loops: CDR1 SQVTM, CDR2 ANQGSEA. Trimming removed 5 bases from V and 9 bases from J, with 14 bases in between. The CDR3 spans 12 residues. The CDR3, as DNA: TGCAGCGTTAGGAGAGGTGAGGGCATTCAGTACTTC. Encoded protein: CSVRRGEGIQYF.

The chain uses TRBV10-3 and TRBJ2-1, with TRBD2 matching over 8 bases. The J segment lost 8 bases and the V segment lost 2 bases, leaving 8 bases of the junction unmatched. The CDR3 extends over 15 amino acids. Germline values: CDR1 ENHRY, CDR2 SYGVKD. This chain's CDR3 is CAISELAGGSDEQFF. CDR3 nucleotide sequence: TGTGCCATCAGTGAGCTGGCGGGAGGTTCTGATGAGCAGTTCTTC.

This clone was observed a handful of times. This chain links TRBV30 with TRBJ1-3; D uncertain. The V gene's germline CDR1 is GTSNPN and CDR2 SVGIG (reference sequence). CDR3 length equals 15 residues. V dropped 4 bases and J dropped 0 bases, with 13 bases sitting between them. The CDR3 loop is CAWTPPSLSGNTIYF. For the CDR3, the DNA is TGTGCCTGGACCCCCCCTTCCCTCTCTGGAAACACCATATATTTT.

The rearrangement links TRBV18 to TRBJ2-3; D remains ambiguous. The ends were cut back, 2 bases at V and 0 bases at J, with 6 bases in the middle. The CDR3 length is 14 residues. Germline loops: CDR1 KGHSH, CDR2 LQKENI. CDR3: CASSPVTSTDTQYF. The CDR3 coding sequence is TGTGCCAGCTCACCAGTTACTAGCACAGATACGCAGTATTTT.

CDR3 in amino acids: CSAPGGVPHEQYF. As DNA, the CDR3 is TGCAGCGCCCCTGGGGGGGTCCCACACGAGCAGTACTTC. V is TRBV29-1 and J is TRBJ2-7; 7 nucleotides agree with TRBD2. The germline CDR1 and CDR2 sequences are SQVTM and ANQGSEA. CDR3 length: 13 residues. Unmatched junction bases numbered 11, after V lost 7 bases and J lost 5 bases.

The gene calls are TRBV30 and TRBJ2-2; D is perhaps TRBD2 (6 bases). V shed 2 bases and J shed 7 bases, with 8 bases lying between them. The germline V gene has CDR1 GTSNPN and CDR2 SVGIG (reference sequence). The CDR3 runs 12 residues. The CDR3 bases are TGTGCCTGGAGTTGGGGGGACGGGGAGCTGTTTTTT. Protein sequence: CAWSWGDGELFF. The full variable domain, rest sourced from reference TRBV30 and TRBJ2-2, is SQTIHQWPATLVQPVGSPLSLECTVEGTSNPNLYWYRQAAGRGLQLLFYSVGIGQISSEVPQNLSASRPQDRQFILSSKKLLLSDSGFYLCAWSWGDGELFFGEGSRLTVL.

V and J are TRBV5-5 and TRBJ1-3; 7 bases are shared with TRBD1. This CDR3 contains 17 residues. V shed 0 bases, J shed 1 base, and the junction held 7 bases outside the gene matches. The germline CDR1 and CDR2 sequences are SGHKS and YYEKEE (reference sequence). This CDR3 is CASSLASGGISGNTIYF. Written as DNA, the CDR3 is TGTGCCAGCAGCTTGGCCTCAGGGGGGATTTCTGGAAACACCATATATTTT. The full variable domain, its missing parts supplied by reference TRBV5-5 and TRBJ1-3, is DAGVTQSPTHLIKTRGQQVTLRCSPISGHKSVSWYQQVLGQGPQFIFQYYEKEERGRGNFPDRFSARQFPNYSSELNVNALLLGDSALYLCASSLASGGISGNTIYFGEGSWLTVV.